These 10 T cell receptor beta chains were all obtained from the same sample, sequenced in a study of blood T cell repertoires in COVID-19. Clones were read by immunoSEQ multiplex PCR, and TCRdb kept only the in-frame ones, dropping some. The sample carries approximately 180,000 clones, 70% to 90% recorded once. The sequenced sample was peripheral blood. These receptors were taken from a man in his 60s with acute or convalescent COVID-19.

The chain uses TRBV7-2 and TRBJ2-6, with D possibly being TRBD2 (6 bases). The CDR3 spans 15 residues. CDR1 is SGHTA, CDR2 FQGNSA, per germline. The V gene lost 3 bases and the J gene lost 2 bases, with 8 bases spanning the gap. The CDR3 loop is CASSFGSPGANVLTF. Here the CDR3 DNA reads TGTGCCAGCAGCTTCGGGAGCCCTGGGGCCAACGTCCTGACTTTC. Variable domain in full (rest from reference TRBV7-2 and TRBJ2-6): GAGVSQSPSNKVTEKGKDVELRCDPISGHTALYWYRQSLGQGLEFLIYFQGNSAPDKSGLPSDRFSAERTGGSVSTLTIQRTQQEDSAVYLCASSFGSPGANVLTFGAGSRLTVL.

V gene TRBV28 combines with J gene TRBJ1-5; the D gene is possibly TRBD1 (6 bases). This CDR3 contains 14 residues. Looked up from germline, CDR1 is MDHEN and CDR2 is SYDVKM. Trimming took off 6 bases at V and 8 bases at J, with 17 bases between the two ends. CDR3 in DNA: TGTGCCAGCAGGACGGGGACAAATCGGGAGCCCCAGCATTTT. It encodes CASRTGTNREPQHF.

The chain is built from TRBV4-2 and TRBJ2-1, with 9 bases aligning to TRBD2. The CDR3 is made up of 18 amino acids. J gave up 1 base and V 4 bases, and 11 bases lay outside the gene matches. Germline loops: CDR1 LGHNA, CDR2 YNFKEQ. CDR3 bases: TGTGCCAGCAGCCTCACCCCGAGGGCGGGAGGGTCCTACAATGAGCAGTTCTTC. The encoded protein is CASSLTPRAGGSYNEQFF.

The chain employs TRBV11-2 and TRBJ1-5; D perhaps matches TRBD1 (6 bases). V was trimmed by 5 bases and J by 4 bases, leaving 9 bases between them. The CDR3 extends over 13 amino acids. Germline V CDR1 and CDR2: SGHAT, FQNNGV. The CDR3 loop reads CASSVQGNQPQHF. The DNA for the CDR3 is TGTGCCAGCAGCGTACAGGGAAATCAGCCCCAGCATTTT.

This chain's CDR3 is CASISMGPNTGELFF. The CDR3 nucleotides are TGTGCCAGCATCTCGATGGGGCCGAACACCGGGGAGCTGTTTTTT. The chain recombines TRBV14 with TRBJ2-2; D might be TRBD1 (5 bases). V lost 7 bases and J lost 0, with 12 bases in between. The V gene's germline CDR1 is SGHDN and CDR2 FVKESK. The CDR3 covers 15 residues.

The chain carries TRBV25-1 and TRBJ2-1; weak D call: TRBD1 (5 bases). Trimming took 9 bases from V and 8 from J, leaving 8 bases between them. The CDR3 has 10 residues. Germline V gives CDR1 MGHDK, CDR2 SYGVNS. DNA of the CDR3: TGTGCCAGGCAGGGCGATGAGCAGTTCTTC. Encoded protein: CARQGDEQFF.

This chain links TRBV2 with TRBJ2-3; D is perhaps TRBD1 (5 bases). This CDR3 spans 16 amino acids. Trimming took 4 bases from V and 0 from J, leaving 14 bases between them. Germline V lookup: CDR1 SNHLY, CDR2 FYNNEI. The chain's CDR3 is CASSGQGTASTDTQYF. CDR3 nucleotide sequence: TGTGCCAGCAGTGGGCAGGGTACCGCTAGCACAGATACGCAGTATTTT.

The V gene is TRBV15, the J gene TRBJ2-7; 9 nucleotides align to TRBD1. The length of the CDR3 is 15 residues. From germline, CDR1 is LNHNV and CDR2 YYDKDF (reference sequence). The J segment lost 6 bases and the V segment lost 5 bases, leaving 11 bases of the junction unmatched. The DNA for the CDR3 is TGTGCCACCAGCCCGGGAGGACAGGGGAGCGGCGAGCAGTACTTC. Its translation: CATSPGGQGSGEQYF. The full variable domain, completed using reference TRBV15 and TRBJ2-7, is DAMVIQNPRYQVTQFGKPVTLSCSQTLNHNVMYWYQQKSSQAPKLLFHYYDKDFNNEADTPDNFQSRRPNTSFCFLDIRSPGLGDTAMYLCATSPGGQGSGEQYFGPGTRLTVT.

This CDR3 reads CASSGSEGLAGGYNEQFF. The CDR3 DNA follows: TGTGCCAGCAGCGGTTCAGAGGGACTAGCGGGAGGATACAATGAGCAGTTCTTC. The chain employs TRBV14 and TRBJ2-1; 15 positions match TRBD2. Germline assignment: CDR1 SGHDN and CDR2 FVKESK. V shed 5 bases and J 4 bases; nucleotides not matched to a gene: 9. There are 18 residues in the CDR3.

V gene TRBV9 combines with J gene TRBJ2-1; tentative D call: TRBD2 (5 bases). CDR1 is SGDLS and CDR2 is YYNGEE in the germline V gene. This CDR3 has 16 amino acids. V lost 3 bases to trimming and J lost 7 bases, with 20 bases between them. The CDR3 loop is CASSDPREGWRNEQFF. The DNA for the CDR3 is TGTGCCAGCAGCGACCCGCGTGAAGGATGGAGGAATGAGCAGTTCTTC. Full variable domain (outside the CDR3, taken from reference TRBV9 and TRBJ2-1): DSGVTQTPKHLITATGQRVTLRCSPRSGDLSVYWYQQSLDQGLQFLIQYYNGEERAKGNILERFSAQQFPDLHSELNLSSLELGDSALYFCASSDPREGWRNEQFFGPGTRLTVL.